One and the same sample provided the 20 T cell receptor beta chains below, sequenced in a study of blood T cell repertoires in COVID-19. Method: immunoSEQ multiplex PCR; TCRdb's copy keeps in-frame clones and lacks some. The data contain some 140,000 clones, roughly 80% of them singletons. Specimen: peripheral blood. All receptors derive from a woman aged 55 to 70 with COVID-19, enrolled during active disease.

V is TRBV6-5 and J is TRBJ1-1, with D possibly matching TRBD1 (5 bases). The germline CDR1 and CDR2 sequences are MNHEY and SVGAGI. This CDR3 has 14 amino acids. V was pared by 6 bases and J by 0 bases, with 11 bases between. Here the CDR3 DNA reads TGTGCCAGCAGCTCTTACAGGCTGAACACTGAAGCTTTCTTT. Encoded protein: CASSSYRLNTEAFF.

This chain links TRBV2 with TRBJ1-4; D is perhaps TRBD1 (5 bases). CDR3 size: 15 residues. Germline CDR1 SNHLY, CDR2 FYNNEI. Trimming pared 0 bases from V and 8 bases from J, leaving 13 bases between. The CDR3 region is CASSEAGGSWEKLFF. Here the CDR3 DNA reads TGTGCCAGCAGTGAAGCGGGGGGATCGTGGGAAAAACTGTTTTTT.

The chain carries TRBV6-5 and TRBJ1-5, with TRBD1 as a possible D gene (5 bases). The germline CDR1 and CDR2 sequences are MNHEY and SVGAGI. V shed 6 bases and J shed 11 bases, with 14 bases lying between them. The CDR3 is 12 amino acids. The CDR3 spells CASSEDIGAQHF. In DNA, the CDR3 is TGTGCCAGCAGCGAGGACATTGGGGCCCAGCATTTT.

The rearrangement links TRBV6-2 or TRBV6-3 to TRBJ1-2; 8 bases are shared with TRBD1. CDR3 length: 14 residues. Germline trimming cut 6 bases from V and 7 bases from J; bases unmatched to any gene: 10. Germline CDR1 and CDR2: MNHEY and SVGEGT. The CDR3 here is CASSWDRSLVGYTF. CDR3 nucleotide sequence: TGTGCCAGCAGCTGGGACAGGAGTTTGGTTGGCTACACCTTC.

This chain joins TRBV6-5 and TRBJ2-2; D might be TRBD1 (8 bases). Germline CDR1 reads MNHEY; CDR2 reads SVGAGI. Trimming cost V 5 bases and J 5 bases, with 15 bases left between them. The length of the CDR3 is 15 residues. CDR3 amino acids: CASSPGQGGTGELFF. CDR3 DNA sequence: TGTGCCAGCAGTCCCGGACAGGGAGGGACCGGGGAGCTGTTTTTT.

The V and J genes are TRBV19 and TRBJ1-5, with TRBD1 matching over 10 bases. The CDR3 extends over 16 amino acids. Germline V gene lookup returns CDR1 LNHDA and CDR2 SQIVND (reference sequence). The V and J ends lost 2 bases and 6 bases, in that order; junction bases with no gene match: 7. The CDR3, as DNA: TGTGCCAGTAGTATACGCTTGGGACAGGGGTCTCAGCCCCAGCATTTT. This codes for CASSIRLGQGSQPQHF.

CDR3 protein: CATSDWGTGGSALRDTGELFF. In nucleotides, the CDR3 is TGTGCCACCAGTGATTGGGGGACAGGGGGCAGTGCCCTGCGTGACACCGGGGAGCTGTTTTTT. The V and J genes are TRBV24-1 and TRBJ2-2; 12 nucleotides align to TRBD1. CDR1 and CDR2 (germline): KGHDR, SFDVKD. After removal of 2 bases from V and 3 bases from J, the junction contained 15 bases not matched to a gene. There are 21 residues in the CDR3.

The chain uses TRBV7-2 and TRBJ2-5, with no clear D. Germline CDR1 reads SGHTA; CDR2 reads FQGNSA. The CDR3 spans 13 residues. The V end lost 6 bases, the J end lost 2 bases, and 10 bases lay between the germline ends. CDR3 bases: TGTGCCAGCAGTGGTGGGCGTCAAGAGACCCAGTACTTC. Its protein product is CASSGGRQETQYF.

CDR3: CASSTRDRSGDTQYF. The CDR3 nucleotides read TGCGCCAGCAGCACACGGGACAGGAGTGGAGATACGCAGTATTTT. The chain uses TRBV4-1 and TRBJ2-3, with TRBD1 identical over 8 bases. Germline trimming cut 5 bases from V and 5 bases from J; bases unmatched to any gene: 9. The CDR3 covers 15 residues. Germline V gives CDR1 MGHRA, CDR2 YSYEKL.

The chain joins TRBV12-3 or TRBV12-4 to TRBJ1-4, with TRBD1 identical over 10 bases. The V segment lost 7 bases and the J segment 10 bases; nucleotides outside the gene matches: 6. The CDR3 contains 13 residues. CDR3 amino acids: CASTGTGDVKLFF. The CDR3 DNA follows: TGTGCCAGCACCGGGACAGGGGACGTAAAACTGTTTTTT.

The chain employs TRBV5-1 and TRBJ2-1; 14 nucleotides match TRBD2. The CDR3 consists of 16 residues. Germline assignment: CDR1 SGHRS and CDR2 YFSETQ. The V and J ends lost 4 bases and 7 bases, in that order; junction bases with no gene match: 7. The CDR3 nucleotides read TGCGCCAGCAGCATCGCGGGACTAGCGGGAGCAAATGAGCAGTTCTTC. This gives the protein CASSIAGLAGANEQFF. Supplemented by reference TRBV5-1 and TRBJ2-1, the full variable domain reads KAGVTQTPRYLIKTRGQQVTLSCSPISGHRSVSWYQQTPGQGLQFLFEYFSETQRNKGNFPGRFSGRQFSNSRSEMNVSTLELGDSALYLCASSIAGLAGANEQFFGPGTRLTVL.

This clone appeared many times. The V gene is TRBV2, the J gene TRBJ1-2, with D tentatively TRBD1 (5 bases). The germline V gene encodes CDR1 SNHLY and CDR2 FYNNEI. The V end lost 1 base, the J end lost 6 bases, and 15 bases lay between the germline ends. CDR3 length: 15 residues. CDR3 sequence: CASSEGLGGSNGYTF. The CDR3 DNA reads as TGTGCCAGCAGTGAAGGGCTGGGGGGGTCGAATGGCTACACCTTC.

The chain combines TRBV10-3 with TRBJ2-1; D perhaps matches TRBD1 (6 bases). V lost 4 bases and J 10 bases, leaving 8 bases between the germline ends. CDR3 length equals 11 residues. In germline, CDR1 is ENHRY, CDR2 SYGVKD. The CDR3 DNA is TGTGCCATCAGTGGCAGGGGAGAGCAGTTCTTC. Protein product: CAISGRGEQFF.

This clone was recorded a few times. V is TRBV19 and J is TRBJ1-3, with no clear D. From germline, CDR1 is LNHDA and CDR2 SQIVND (reference sequence). The CDR3 has 16 residues. The ends were cut back, 5 bases at V and 2 bases at J, with 16 bases in the middle. The CDR3 loop reads CASSLRPSATGNTIYF. The CDR3 DNA is TGTGCCAGTAGTCTCCGCCCAAGCGCTACTGGAAACACCATATATTTT. Full variable domain (outside the CDR3, taken from reference TRBV19 and TRBJ1-3): DGGITQSPKYLFRKEGQNVTLSCEQNLNHDAMYWYRQDPGQGLRLIYYSQIVNDFQKGDIAEGYSVSREKKESFPLTVTSAQKNPTAFYLCASSLRPSATGNTIYFGEGSWLTVV.

The CDR3 nucleotides read TGTGCCAGTAGTATAGGGTCGACAGGCAACACTGAAGCTTTCTTT. Protein: CASSIGSTGNTEAFF. The rearrangement uses TRBV19 and TRBJ1-1; D is perhaps TRBD1 (6 bases). V shed 1 base and J shed 2 bases, with 11 bases lying between them. Per the germline V gene, CDR1 is LNHDA and CDR2 is SQIVND (reference sequence). The CDR3 sequence is 15 residues long.

V usage is TRBV19 and J usage is TRBJ1-5; D might be TRBD1 (5 bases). The CDR3 runs 15 residues. The V and J ends lost 3 bases and 7 bases respectively, with 16 bases between them. Germline V CDR1 and CDR2: LNHDA, SQIVND (reference sequence). CDR3 protein: CASSISQGFWQPQHF. The CDR3 nucleotides read TGTGCCAGTAGTATCTCGCAGGGTTTTTGGCAGCCCCAGCATTTT.

The chain has TRBV10-2 and TRBJ1-2, with no clear D. This CDR3 is 14 amino acids long. Trimming cost V 4 bases and J 4 bases, with 13 bases left between them. The germline CDR1 and CDR2 sequences are WSHSY and SAAADI. As DNA, the CDR3 is TGCGCCAGCAGTGGTTCCCGGGATACCTATGGCTACACCTTC. Amino acids: CASSGSRDTYGYTF.

V and J are TRBV9 and TRBJ1-1; D possibly corresponds to TRBD1 (6 bases). V shed 3 bases and J shed 4 bases, with 16 bases lying between them. Germline V gene sequence: CDR1 SGDLS, CDR2 YYNGEE. The CDR3 is made up of 15 amino acids. CDR3 sequence: CASSEYRDLPTEAFF. The CDR3 nucleotides read TGTGCCAGCAGCGAGTACAGGGATCTACCCACTGAAGCTTTCTTT.

The V gene is TRBV5-1, the J gene TRBJ1-1; D gene uncertain. The CDR3 consists of 14 residues. Trimming removed 4 bases at V and 1 base at J, with 11 bases between. CDR1 is SGHRS and CDR2 is YFSETQ in the germline V gene. CDR3 bases: TGCGCCAGCAGCCGATATGAGGCGAACACTGAAGCTTTCTTT. It codes for CASSRYEANTEAFF.

This clone appeared a single time. The J gene is TRBJ1-1, the V gene TRBV7-3; D gene unclear. Germline CDR1 reads SGHTA; CDR2 reads FQGTGA. V lost 0 bases and J lost 2, with 10 bases in between. The CDR3 has 15 residues. The CDR3 is CASSLTGRINTEAFF. CDR3 DNA: TGTGCCAGCAGCTTAACGGGGAGGATTAACACTGAAGCTTTCTTT.